This is a list of T cell receptor beta chains from one sample in a study of T-cell reconstitution after alpha-beta-depleted transplantation in children. MiXCR, run by TCRdb on the PCR reads, gives a single entry per CDR3 protein. This sample has hundreds of thousands of distinct CDR3 sequences; around 13% occur once, and the top ten carry 2.2%. The sequencing used PBMCs, mostly from graft donor cells, collected 360 days after TCRalphabeta/CD19-depleted stem cell transplant. The receptor set was obtained from a male patient under 18 who had a stem cell transplant for acute myeloid leukemia, so the T cells may come from the graft donor. Both conserved end residues are part of each CDR3. The D gene is left open where the match is weak. Clone sizes are given selectively: once, few, many, or a class where the clone is expanded.

d_call	cdr3_length	v_call	clone_size	j_call	cdr3_nt	cdr3_aa
TRBD1	16	TRBV12-3/TRBV12-4	few	TRBJ1-3	TGTGCCAGCAGTTTCGGGACAGGCGACACGGGAAACACCATATATTTT	CASSFGTGDTGNTIYF
NA	14	TRBV20-1	few	TRBJ2-1	TGCAGTGCTAGGGAGTTCCCTTCTGACAATGAGCAGTTCTTC	CSAREFPSDNEQFF
TRBD1	15	TRBV11-2	NA	TRBJ1-5	TGTGCCAGCAGCATTACAGGGGTTGGGGGTCAGCCCCCGCATTTT	CASSITGVGGQPPHF
TRBD1	15	TRBV19	few	TRBJ1-2	TGTGCCAGTAGTGTCGACAGGGGAGGCATCTATGGCTACACCTTC	CASSVDRGGIYGYTF
TRBD1	15	TRBV5-1	NA	TRBJ2-7	TGCGCCAGCAGCTTGGGGACAGGGCCGACCTACGCGCAGTACTTC	CASSLGTGPTYAQYF
NA	12	TRBV12-3/TRBV12-4	many	TRBJ2-3	TGTGCCAGCAGTTTGGGCTATCCCACGCAGTATTTT	CASSLGYPTQYF
NA	13	TRBV6-2/TRBV6-3	NA	TRBJ1-2	TGTGCCAGCGCGCGGACGCCCGTCTATGGCTACACCTTC	CASARTPVYGYTF
NA	16	TRBV3-1	NA	TRBJ2-7	TGTGCCAGCAGCCAAGATTGGTCAGGGGATGCCTACGAGCAGTACTTC	CASSQDWSGDAYEQYF
TRBD2	15	TRBV5-1	few	TRBJ2-5	TGCGCCAGCACCTACTTACTAGCGGATCAAGAGACCCAGTACTTC	CASTYLLADQETQYF
NA	16	TRBV20-1	NA	TRBJ2-4	TGCAGTGCTAGAGATTTCGCGGGTGTAGCCAAAAACATTCAGTACTTC	CSARDFAGVAKNIQYF
TRBD1	17	TRBV7-8	NA	TRBJ2-2	TGTGCCAGCAGCTTAGCGGCCGGGACAGGGGTGGGCGGGGAGCTGTTTTTT	CASSLAAGTGVGGELFF
NA	18	TRBV21-1	NA	TRBJ1-5	TGTGCCAGCAGCAAAGCGCTTTCTCGGGGAGGTAGCAATCAGCCCCAGCATTTT	CASSKALSRGGSNQPQHF
NA	13	TRBV28	few	TRBJ2-7	TGTGCCAGCACGGTACAGAGCACCTACGAGCAGTACTTC	CASTVQSTYEQYF
NA	13	TRBV14	many	TRBJ2-1	TGTGCCAGCAGCTCAGACTCTTACAATGAGCAGTTCTTC	CASSSDSYNEQFF
TRBD1	15	TRBV5-1	many	TRBJ2-3	TGCGCCAGCAGCTCCGGGACAGAGGGCACAGATACGCAGTATTTT	CASSSGTEGTDTQYF
NA	17	TRBV12-3/TRBV12-4	NA	TRBJ1-3	TGTGCCAGCAGTTGGACGACAGGTTTCGACTCTGGAAACACCATATATTTT	CASSWTTGFDSGNTIYF
NA	16	TRBV13	many	TRBJ2-1	TGTGCCAGCAGCTCAACCCCGGGGCGGCCAAACAATGAGCAGTTCTTC	CASSSTPGRPNNEQFF
NA	16	TRBV11-2	NA	TRBJ2-4	TGTGCCAGCAGCTTAGAGACAGGACTAGCCAAAAACATTCAGTACTTC	CASSLETGLAKNIQYF
NA	17	TRBV5-1	many	TRBJ2-2	TGCGCCAGCAGCTGGGGGTTCGGGAGCGGTTTCACCGGGGAGCTGTTTTTT	CASSWGFGSGFTGELFF
NA	14	TRBV7-9	few	TRBJ2-7	TGTGCCAGCAGCTTAAGTAGCTGGCCCTACGAGCAGTACTTC	CASSLSSWPYEQYF
TRBD2	15	TRBV5-4	few	TRBJ2-7	TGTGCCAGCAGCCTGGGACTAGCGGGATCCGAATGGCAGTACTTC	CASSLGLAGSEWQYF
NA	14	TRBV29-1	few	TRBJ1-2	TGCAGCGTTCCGATGGGCTCGGGCGGCTATGGCTACACCTTC	CSVPMGSGGYGYTF
NA	14	TRBV12-3/TRBV12-4	NA	TRBJ2-7	TGTGCCAGCAGTTCAACAGGGAGGGGGGACGAGCAGTACTTC	CASSSTGRGDEQYF
TRBD2	16	TRBV7-3	NA	TRBJ2-3	TGTGCCAGCAGCTTAATAGTCGGTGCGTCGCGGGAGGGGCAGTATTTT	CASSLIVGASREGQYF
NA	14	TRBV29-1	many	TRBJ2-7	TGCAGCGTTGTAGTGCCCCACTCCTCCTACGAGCAGTACTTC	CSVVVPHSSYEQYF
TRBD2	21	TRBV29-1	few	TRBJ2-1	TGCAGCGTTGAAGGGTTGGAAAAGGGGCGCGGGACTAGCGGGTACTACAATGAGCAGTTCTTC	CSVEGLEKGRGTSGYYNEQFF
TRBD1	13	TRBV29-1	many	TRBJ2-7	TGCAGCGTGGACAGGGGCGAGTCCTACGAGCAGTACTTC	CSVDRGESYEQYF
NA	10	TRBV20-1	many	TRBJ2-3	TGCAGTGCCTCCACAGATACGCAGTATTTT	CSASTDTQYF
NA	15	TRBV27	few	TRBJ2-7	TGTGCCAGCAGAGCAGATAGCGGTGGTTCCTACGAGCAGTACTTC	CASRADSGGSYEQYF
TRBD2	17	TRBV7-9	few	TRBJ2-5	TGTGCCAGCTTCGGACTAGCGGGAGCTCACTTCCAAGAGACCCAGTACTTC	CASFGLAGAHFQETQYF
TRBD2	18	TRBV5-1	NA	TRBJ2-1	TGCGCCAGCAGCTTGGTGCTAGCGGGAGCTTCGGGGGGCAATGAGCAGTTCTTC	CASSLVLAGASGGNEQFF
NA	15	TRBV27	NA	TRBJ2-3	TGTGCCAGCAGTTCATTCGACAGTTTCACAGATACGCAGTATTTT	CASSSFDSFTDTQYF
TRBD2	16	TRBV12-3/TRBV12-4	many	TRBJ2-3	TGTGCCAGCAGTTTAGATCGAGCGGGAGGGACAGATACGCAGTATTTT	CASSLDRAGGTDTQYF
TRBD1	15	TRBV28	NA	TRBJ2-7	TGTGCCAGCAAAGCGAGACAGGGGCAGTCGGGGGAGCAGTACTTC	CASKARQGQSGEQYF
NA	15	TRBV7-8	NA	TRBJ2-3	TGTGCCAGCAGGAAAGCCAGGGTTGGCACAGATACGCAGTATTTT	CASRKARVGTDTQYF
NA	14	TRBV6-5	NA	TRBJ2-5	TGTGCCAGCAGTTCAACACCTTGGGGGGAGACCCAGTACTTC	CASSSTPWGETQYF